This T cell receptor beta chain was recorded in a study of vaccination and CD4 T cells after COVID-19. Treatment denoted: 10-day PBMC culture with coronavirus spike peptide pools or control peptides (ViraFEST assay). A remark on this clonotype: The antigen is undetermined.

The V gene's germline CDR1 is MNHEY and CDR2 SVGEGT. The CDR3 contains 14 residues. V trimming: 8 bases; J trimming: 4 bases; junction bases outside the gene matches: 7. With the Oncomine TCR Beta short-read assay, DNA from cultured CD4+ T cells was sequenced. TCRdb passed the PCR reads through MiXCR, listing each CDR3 protein once. The sample consists of approximately 12,000 distinct CDR3 sequences, 60% to 80% of them appearing once. The specimen sequenced was CD4+ T cells from blood, cultured in vitro. This clonotype was obtained from a human donor who had recovered from COVID-19. The chain recombines TRBV6-2 or TRBV6-3 with TRBJ2-2, with 7 bases lining up with TRBD1. The CDR3 DNA follows: TGTGCCAGCCAACACAGGGGCCGCACCGGGGAGCTGTTTTTT. It translates to CASQHRGRTGELFF.